Below are 23 T cell receptor beta chains sequenced from a single sample in a study of molecular identifiers for immune sequencing clone quantification. TCRdb re-derived calls from the PCR reads in MiXCR, one entry per CDR3 protein. The data contain approximately 550,000 distinct CDR3 sequences, under 30% of them singletons. The source material was naive CD8+ T cells from blood, with Jurkat cell RNA spiked in. Stated subset: FACS-sorted CD8+CD4-CCR7+CD45RA+ naive T cells. The origin of the receptors is a human donor in good health. Some libraries in this study had Jurkat cell RNA spiked in.

This clonotype was picked up one time. A junction boundary mismatches the germline segment, possibly from a read error. The chain recombines TRBV7-2 with TRBJ1-1; D is ambiguous. The CDR3 contains 13 residues. Germline CDR1 is SGHTA and CDR2 is FQGNSA. CDR3 DNA sequence: TGTGCCAGCCGCTTAGTAAAGAACACTGAAGCTTTCTTT. Its protein product is CASRLVKNTEAFF.

This clonotype was observed a few times. The chain employs TRBV5-4 and TRBJ2-1; no clear D gene. Germline assignment: CDR1 SGHNT and CDR2 YYREEE (reference sequence). With 3 bases removed from V and 6 bases from J, the gap between germline ends came to 7 bases. The CDR3 runs to 12 residues. In nucleotides, the CDR3 is TGTGCCAGCAGCTCCCGGGCCAATGAGCAGTTCTTC. Amino acids: CASSSRANEQFF.

The V gene is TRBV6-2 or TRBV6-3, the J gene TRBJ2-7; 10 nucleotides align to TRBD2. The V segment lost 6 bases and the J segment 5 bases; nucleotides outside the gene matches: 10. CDR1 is MNHEY, CDR2 SVGEGT, per germline. The CDR3 length is 15 residues. CDR3 sequence (DNA): TGTGCCAGCAGCCCCTCCGGGCTAGCGGGGGACGAGCAGTACTTC. It yields the protein CASSPSGLAGDEQYF.

In the case of this clonotype: Since a much larger clone is just one base distant, this may be a read error. The DNA of the CDR3 is TGTGCCAGCAGCTCAGGTCCTTCCGCGTTCCAAGAGACCCAGTACTTC. The encoded protein is CASSSGPSAFQETQYF. The J gene is TRBJ2-5, the V gene TRBV13; no definite D call. V was shortened by 4 bases and J by 1 base, with 16 bases between the two germline ends. The CDR3 loop spans 16 amino acids. Germline CDR1 reads PRHDT; CDR2 reads FYEKMQ (reference sequence).

This clonotype was seen more than once but under ten times. The chain uses TRBV18 and TRBJ2-7, with 9 bases that match TRBD2. The CDR3 length is 15 residues. The germline CDR1 and CDR2 sequences are KGHSH and LQKENI. V lost 3 bases, J lost 3 bases, and 6 bases stayed unmatched. CDR3 nucleotide sequence: TGTGCCAGCTCACCGATGGGCGGGGGGGACTACGAGCAGTACTTC. It is translated as CASSPMGGGDYEQYF.

As regards this clonotype: A single base separates this from a much larger clone, so it may be a read error. The CDR3 does not close with the conserved phenylalanine or tryptophan, likely indicating a read error. The J gene is TRBJ1-1, the V gene TRBV5-6, with D possibly TRBD1 on 5 matching bases. This CDR3 is 14 amino acids long. The germline gives CDR1 SGHDT, CDR2 YYEEEE. The V end lost 1 base, the J end lost 4 bases, and 11 bases lay between the germline ends. In nucleotides, the CDR3 is TGTGCCAGCAGCTTGCTAAGGGGAGTCACTGAAGCTTTCCTT. It translates to CASSLLRGVTEAFL.

This clonotype was observed at least ten times. The genes are TRBV7-9 and TRBJ1-1, with D unclear. The germline V gene has CDR1 SEHNR and CDR2 FQNEAQ (reference sequence). The V and J ends lost 6 bases and 7 bases respectively, with 15 bases between them. This CDR3 is built from 13 residues. The CDR3 here is CASSSTSALEAFF. The CDR3 DNA follows: TGTGCCAGCAGTTCCACCTCGGCCCTTGAAGCTTTCTTT.

This clonotype was found many times. The chain is built from TRBV28 and TRBJ2-3, with D unclear. Germline V gives CDR1 MDHEN, CDR2 SYDVKM. The CDR3 has 17 residues. Trimming shortened V by 3 bases and J by 2 bases, and 18 bases separated the two germline ends. The DNA of the CDR3 is TGTGCCAGCAGTTTTAGGGCGGAGTTGCTTCACACAGATACGCAGTATTTT. Translation gives CASSFRAELLHTDTQYF.

This clonotype occurred many times. The rearrangement links TRBV7-9 to TRBJ2-3; 12 nucleotides line up with TRBD1. The ends lost 5 bases at V and 2 bases at J; junction bases unmatched: 5. The CDR3 runs to 16 residues. Per germline, CDR1 SEHNR and CDR2 FQNEAQ (reference sequence). For the CDR3, the DNA is TGTGCCAGCAGCCGTCGGGACAGGGGGCCCACAGATACGCAGTATTTT. Translation: CASSRRDRGPTDTQYF.

Turning to this clonotype: Mismatch with germline at one junction end may stem from a read error. This sequence joins TRBV18 and TRBJ2-3; D gene unclear. The CDR3 runs 14 residues. The germline V gene has CDR1 KGHSH and CDR2 LQKENI. CDR3 bases: TGTGTCAGCTCACCCGCGACCACGACAGATACGCAGTATTTT. This codes for CVSSPATTTDTQYF.

J is TRBJ1-1 and V is TRBV27; D gene ambiguous. Germline V gene data show CDR1 as MNHEY and CDR2 as SMNVEV (reference sequence). The CDR3 covers 15 residues. V lost 4 bases and J lost 0, with 12 bases in between. For the CDR3, the DNA is TGTGCCAGCAGTTCGGGCAGCGCTATGAACACTGAAGCTTTCTTT. Translated, it gives CASSSGSAMNTEAFF.

The chain links TRBV29-1 to TRBJ2-7; 8 bases line up with TRBD2. The V gene end was trimmed by 4 bases and the J gene end by 0 bases; junction bases not matched to a gene: 14. Germline V lookup: CDR1 SQVTM, CDR2 ANQGSEA. CDR3 length: 17 amino acids. CDR3 in DNA: TGCAGCGTTGTGGGAGGACAATTAGCGGGGAGCTCCTACGAGCAGTACTTC. Encoded protein: CSVVGGQLAGSSYEQYF.

This clonotype was picked up a small number of times. J is TRBJ1-1 and V is TRBV3-1, with TRBD1 identical over 11 bases. The CDR3 has 17 amino acids. Germline V lookup: CDR1 LGHDT, CDR2 YNNKEL (reference sequence). V lost 1 base to trimming and J lost 1 base; unmatched junction nucleotides: 5. The CDR3 DNA reads TGTGCCAGCAGCCAAGGTCGGACAGGGGGCTGGAACACTGAAGCTTTCTTT. As protein: CASSQGRTGGWNTEAFF.

The V gene is TRBV4-1, the J gene TRBJ1-1; a weak D match, TRBD1 (5 bases). From germline, CDR1 is MGHRA and CDR2 YSYEKL. With 4 bases removed from V and 8 bases from J, the gap between germline ends came to 14 bases. CDR3 length: 13 amino acids. The CDR3 nucleotides read TGCGCCAGCAGCCGGCCTCTAGGGACCGAAGCTTTCTTT. It specifies CASSRPLGTEAFF.

This clonotype was counted many times. This sequence joins TRBV28 and TRBJ2-3; weak D call: TRBD2 (5 bases). The CDR3 sequence is 19 residues long. V was clipped by 3 bases and J by 5 bases, with 27 bases between them. CDR1 and CDR2 from the germline V gene are MDHEN and SYDVKM. The DNA of the CDR3 is TGTGCCAGCAGTTTTAGGCCCTCCCCCACAGCGGATGTTGGAGATACGCAGTATTTT. Protein: CASSFRPSPTADVGDTQYF.

The gene calls are TRBV3-1 and TRBJ2-5; D is uncertain. The CDR3 totals 13 residues. Deletions cut 4 bases from V and 5 bases from J, with 11 bases between. CDR1 is LGHDT, CDR2 YNNKEL, per germline (reference sequence). The CDR3 protein is CASSPGAAETQYF. The DNA for the CDR3 is TGTGCCAGCAGCCCCGGTGCAGCGGAGACCCAGTACTTC.

This clonotype was detected many times. This chain connects TRBV12-3 or TRBV12-4 to TRBJ2-3; unclear D gene. Between the trimmed V and J ends, which lost 0 bases and 4 bases, there was a span of 8 bases. The CDR3 is 14 amino acids. The CDR3 here is CASSLAPWADTQYF. CDR3 bases: TGTGCCAGCAGTTTAGCGCCCTGGGCAGATACGCAGTATTTT.

Note on this clonotype: A much bigger clone sits one base away, suggesting this may be a read error. The chain uses TRBV5-6 and TRBJ1-1, with TRBD1 as a possible D gene (5 bases). CDR1 and CDR2 (germline): SGHDT, YYEEEE. The germline V and J ends were trimmed by 2 bases and 7 bases, with 15 bases remaining between them. The CDR3 contains 14 residues. Here the CDR3 DNA reads TGTGCCAGCAGCTTTCCGAGACAGCCAGATGAAGCTTTCTTT. It specifies CASSFPRQPDEAFF.

Turning to this clonotype: A junction boundary mismatches the germline segment, possibly from a read error. This chain links TRBV27 with TRBJ2-2; TRBD1 matches 10 bases. The germline V gene encodes CDR1 MNHEY and CDR2 SMNVEV (reference sequence). The CDR3 is 18 residues long. CDR3 loop: CASSPLLSGQGNTGKLFF. The CDR3 DNA reads TGTGCCAGCAGTCCCCTATTATCGGGACAGGGGAACACCGGGAAGCTGTTTTTT.

The chain has TRBV24-1 and TRBJ2-3; D gene ambiguous. Germline assignment: CDR1 KGHDR and CDR2 SFDVKD. This CDR3 is built from 14 residues. The V gene lost 2 bases and the J gene lost 0 bases, with 5 bases spanning the gap. CDR3 sequence (DNA): TGTGCCACCAGTGATTCGTCGAGCACAGATACGCAGTATTTT. It is translated as CATSDSSSTDTQYF.

Regarding this clonotype: A much larger clone lies one base from this, so it may be a read error. The chain carries TRBV9 and TRBJ1-5; possibly TRBD1 for D (6 bases). CDR1 SGDLS and CDR2 YYNGEE come from the germline V gene. This CDR3 is built from 15 residues. Here the CDR3 DNA reads TGTGCCAGCGGCGTTGGGGGGGCCAGCAATCAGCCCCAGCATTTT. This codes for CASGVGGASNQPQHF.

This clonotype appeared many times. This rearrangement joins TRBV28 to TRBJ2-7, with D possibly being TRBD2 (6 bases). CDR3 length: 14 residues. Germline V gene sequence: CDR1 MDHEN, CDR2 SYDVKM. Trimming stripped 8 bases from V and 0 bases from J, with 14 bases between. The DNA of the CDR3 is TGTGCCAGCTCGGGGAGGACGAGCTCCTACGAGCAGTACTTC. Encoded protein: CASSGRTSSYEQYF.

A few counts support this clonotype. CDR3 DNA sequence: TGCGCCAGCAGCCAAGATCGGGCGGTGACCTACGAGCAGTACTTC. Translated: CASSQDRAVTYEQYF. The gene calls are TRBV4-3 and TRBJ2-7; D unclear. CDR3 length: 15 amino acids. CDR1 is LGHNA and CDR2 is YSLEER in the germline V gene. V lost 0 bases and J 2 bases, leaving 11 bases between the germline ends.